This T cell receptor beta chain was documented in a study of vaccination effects on CD4 cells after COVID-19. For the study at large: Vaccination of participants consisted of two doses of either the BNT162b2 or mRNA-1273 vaccine.

Profiled with immunoSEQ multiplex PCR; TCRdb holds only in-frame clones, not every one. The sample carries 50,000 or so clones, 75% to 85% recorded once. The ViraFEST assay expanded antigen-specific CD4+ T cells with viral peptide pools before sequencing. Around day 10 of culture, CD4+ T cells were separated out. Nucleocapsid antibodies stayed negative before and after vaccination, showing no earlier SARS-CoV-2 infection. Wells each received around 2.1 million PBMC, cultured with 9 to 10 IU/ml IL-2 and around 10 ug/ml peptides. Turning to this clone: Its antigen is as yet unknown.

The junction had 11 bases not matched to a gene; V was cut back by 3 bases and J by 7 bases. The CDR3 runs 16 residues. CDR1 and CDR2 from the germline V gene are KGHDR and SFDVKD. Overall study results and limits: Substantial clonal contraction characterized both infection- and vaccine-induced clones late after vaccination.

The TCR originated in a human donor who received a COVID-19 vaccine. The sequencing used CD4+ T cells from PBMCs cultured with HCoV-OC43 spike peptides, collected before COVID-19 vaccination. Subset specified: HCoV-OC43 spike overlapping peptide pool stimulation. The V gene is TRBV24-1, the J gene TRBJ2-5; the match to TRBD1 covers 9 bases. The CDR3: CATSDRSRTGEGTQYF. CDR3 sequence (DNA): TGTGCCACCAGTGATCGCTCTCGGACAGGGGAGGGGACCCAGTACTTC.